Following are 6 T cell receptor beta chains from one sample sequenced in a study of T cell repertoires in cytomegalovirus infection (dated by TCRdb to the late 2010s). The antigens these receptors bind are not known. Sequencing was performed on an Illumina HiSeq 1500. Using fastp trimming at Q25 and MiXCR clonotype assembly, TCRdb reanalyzed the public sequencing data and kept in-frame beta chains. Each record represents a unique CDR3 protein, reported with the most common genes and DNA among its rows. The sample table records about 51,000 distinct CDR3 sequences; over 15% of these occur just once. The ten largest clones represent more than 20% of the sample. The sample's treatment or condition label, decoded: in vitro stimulation with specific CMV peptide epitopes to enrich CMV-specific T cells. Material: CD8+ T cells from cultured PBMCs, obtained from culture after CMV antigen stimulation. Receptors originate from a human donor in good health (CMV status not recorded). Some clones in this sample may be carry-over from other donors' samples.

This clonotype was counted a few times. V is TRBV20-1 and J is TRBJ1-5, with TRBD1 matching 10 bases. The CDR3 sequence is 16 residues long. Per germline, CDR1 DFQATT and CDR2 SNEGSKA (reference sequence). J lost 6 bases, V lost 5 bases, and 13 bases had no gene match. The CDR3 bases are TGCAGTGCTCCGCAAACCGGGACAGGGGTGCGTCAGCCCCAGCATTTT. It encodes CSAPQTGTGVRQPQHF.

This chain connects TRBV5-5 to TRBJ2-1, with D perhaps TRBD2 (5 bases). The CDR3 runs to 16 residues. Germline CDR1 and CDR2: SGHKS and YYEKEE (reference sequence). The germline V and J ends were trimmed by 3 bases and 4 bases, with 17 bases remaining between them. The CDR3 DNA is TGTGCCAGCAGCTCTAGCTCCCCAGGTATATACAATGAGCAGTTCTTC. Its protein is CASSSSSPGIYNEQFF.

The V gene is TRBV7-2, the J gene TRBJ1-1; D gene unclear. Germline values: CDR1 SGHTA, CDR2 FQGNSA. This CDR3 is built from 14 residues. V was cut by 5 bases and J by 6 bases, with 16 bases left in between. The CDR3 region is CASSARAAVAEAFF. CDR3 nucleotides: TGTGCCAGCAGCGCCCGAGCAGCGGTCGCTGAAGCTTTCTTT.

V and J are TRBV27 and TRBJ2-3; no definite D call. The germline V gene encodes CDR1 MNHEY and CDR2 SMNVEV (reference sequence). Deletions cut 6 bases from V and 6 bases from J, with 7 bases between. The CDR3 loop spans 11 amino acids. CDR3 protein: CASSPQDTQYF. The CDR3 region has the DNA TGTGCCAGCAGCCCCCAGGATACGCAGTATTTT.

CDR3: CASSQDRVTDTQYF. As DNA, the CDR3 is TGTGCCAGCAGTCAGGACAGGGTCACAGATACGCAGTATTTT. The chain employs TRBV6-5 and TRBJ2-3; 8 nucleotides align to TRBD1. The CDR3 length is 14 residues. V gave up 5 bases and J gave up 2 bases; unmatched junction bases: 3. CDR1 and CDR2 (germline): MNHEY, SVGAGI.

This sequence joins TRBV7-8 and TRBJ2-1; 9 nucleotides match TRBD1. V dropped 6 bases and J dropped 9; count of bases not matched to a gene: 12. Germline V gene lookup returns CDR1 SGHVS and CDR2 FQNEAQ. The CDR3 covers 15 residues. CDR3 DNA: TGTGCCAGCAGTTTACCGGGACAGGGACGGTTTGAGCAGTTCTTC. It translates to CASSLPGQGRFEQFF. Together with reference TRBV7-8 and TRBJ2-1, the CDR3 gives the full variable domain: GAGVSQSPRYKVAKRGQDVALRCDPISGHVSLFWYQQALGQGPEFLTYFQNEAQLDKSGLPSDRFFAERPEGSVSTLKIQRTQQEDSAVYLCASSLPGQGRFEQFFGPGTRLTVL.